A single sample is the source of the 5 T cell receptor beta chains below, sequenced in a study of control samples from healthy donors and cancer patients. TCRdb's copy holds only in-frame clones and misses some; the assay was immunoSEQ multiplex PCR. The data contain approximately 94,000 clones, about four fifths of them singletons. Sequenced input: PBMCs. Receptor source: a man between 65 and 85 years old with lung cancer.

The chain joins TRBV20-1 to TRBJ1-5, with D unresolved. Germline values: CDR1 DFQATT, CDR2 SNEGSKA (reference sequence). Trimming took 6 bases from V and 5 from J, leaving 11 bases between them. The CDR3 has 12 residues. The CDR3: CSASREDQPQHF. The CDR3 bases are TGCAGTGCCAGTCGGGAAGATCAGCCCCAGCATTTT.

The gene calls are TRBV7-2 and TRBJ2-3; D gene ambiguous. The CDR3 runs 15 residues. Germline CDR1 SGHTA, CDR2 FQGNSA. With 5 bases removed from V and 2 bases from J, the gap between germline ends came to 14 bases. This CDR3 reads CASSGRSRPTDTQYF. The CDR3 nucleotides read TGTGCCAGCAGCGGCCGGAGTAGGCCCACAGATACGCAGTATTTT.

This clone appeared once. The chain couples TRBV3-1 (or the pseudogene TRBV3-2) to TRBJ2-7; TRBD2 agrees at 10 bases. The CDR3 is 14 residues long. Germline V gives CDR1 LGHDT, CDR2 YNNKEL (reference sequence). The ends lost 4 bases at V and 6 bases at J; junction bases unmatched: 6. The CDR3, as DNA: TGTGCCAGCAGCCCATCGGGACTAGCGATCGAGCAGTACTTC. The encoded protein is CASSPSGLAIEQYF.

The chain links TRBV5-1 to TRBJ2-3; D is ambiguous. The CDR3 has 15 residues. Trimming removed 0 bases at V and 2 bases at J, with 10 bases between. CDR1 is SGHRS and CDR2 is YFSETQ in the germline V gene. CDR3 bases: TGCGCCAGCAGCTTGGGTAGTGTCTACACAGATACGCAGTATTTT. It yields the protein CASSLGSVYTDTQYF.

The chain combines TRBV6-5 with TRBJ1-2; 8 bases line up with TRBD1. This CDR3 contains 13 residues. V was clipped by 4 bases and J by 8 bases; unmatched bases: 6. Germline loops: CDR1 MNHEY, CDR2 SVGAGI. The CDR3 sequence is CASSLYRGSGYTF. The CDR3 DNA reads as TGTGCCAGCAGTTTGTACAGGGGGTCCGGCTACACCTTC.